The clone carrying this TCR beta chain was detected only a few times. The data are from a study of regulatory T cells in long-lasting Graves disease. The CDR3 runs 15 residues. V was shortened by 6 bases and J by 0 bases, with 9 bases between the two germline ends. Germline V CDR1 and CDR2: SNHLY, FYNNEI. Combining iRepertoire HTBI primers with Arm-PCR of CDR3 regions, the authors built TCR beta libraries. MiXCR, applied by TCRdb to the multiplex PCR reads, yields one record per CDR3 protein. The repertoire holds 350,000 to 500,000 distinct CDR3 sequences, with less than 15% as singletons. Time point noted: newly diagnosed GD, antithyroid drugs for less than 3 months. The authors made the TCR library using RNA they extracted from PBMCs. The same data also went into a second study, on T cells in Graves' hyperthyroidism and ophthalmopathy.

This TCR came from a woman aged 45 to 65 with Graves disease. This sample comprised peripheral blood mononuclear cells (PBMCs), obtained at new diagnosis, from a patient treated with antithyroid drugs. The J gene is TRBJ1-6, the V gene TRBV2; TRBD1 might be the D (5 bases). CDR3: CASSQGYSYNSPLHF. The CDR3 DNA reads as TGTGCCAGCAGCCAGGGTTACTCCTATAATTCACCCCTCCACTTT.